This T cell receptor (beta chain) is from a study of CD8 T cells in ankylosing spondylitis. There are many counts of this clonotype. The antigen is unknown. Study observations and caveats: Among TCR beta sequences, a motif of eight or nine highly homologous variants appeared characteristic of ankylosing spondylitis blood.

Each CDR3 protein is one row after TCRdb ran MiXCR on the 5' RACE reads. The profile shows around 250,000 distinct CDR3 sequences, approximately 12% of them singletons. Per germline, CDR1 SGHRS and CDR2 YFSETQ. The CDR3 is made up of 13 amino acids. V gave up 2 bases and J gave up 6 bases, with 9 bases separating them. The V call is TRBV5-1, the J call TRBJ2-1; D gene uncertain. Sequenced: blood, either unsorted or a sorted T cell fraction (not recorded which). This TCR came from a male donor with ankylosing spondylitis or in good health (not recorded which). DNA of the CDR3: TGCGCCAGCAGCTTCGGCGACTCCAATGAGCAGTTCTTC. It encodes CASSFGDSNEQFF.